A single sample is the source of the 22 T cell receptor beta chains below, sequenced in a study of T-cell memory formation after mild COVID-19. TCRdb recomputed calls from the 5' RACE reads with MiXCR, one row per CDR3 protein. The sample comprises hundreds of thousands of distinct CDR3 sequences, around 17% of which are singletons, and 20% to 25% rests with the top ten. The sequencing sample was made of PBMCs or a T cell subset sorted from them (not recorded which). These receptors were taken from a man between 18 and 35 years old who had mild COVID-19 (a few samples of this study predate the infection). Cell type and time point are not known.

The gene calls are TRBV6-5 and TRBJ2-3; possibly TRBD1 for D (5 bases). CDR3 size: 15 residues. Germline V gene sequence: CDR1 MNHEY, CDR2 SVGAGI. V was pared by 6 bases and J by 4 bases, with 17 bases between. Written as DNA, the CDR3 is TGTGCCAGCAGCCATGACAGCTGGGGCCCAGATACGCAGTATTTT. Protein product: CASSHDSWGPDTQYF.

The rearrangement links TRBV5-1 to TRBJ2-3; 8 nucleotides align to TRBD2. This CDR3 spans 17 amino acids. After removal of 0 bases from V and 0 bases from J, the junction contained 6 bases not matched to a gene. Germline lookup yields CDR1 SGHRS and CDR2 YFSETQ. The CDR3 loop is CASSLEIAGPSTDTQYF. CDR3 bases: TGCGCCAGCAGCTTGGAGATAGCGGGGCCGAGCACAGATACGCAGTATTTT.

This clonotype was seen a handful of times. This chain joins TRBV7-2 and TRBJ1-2, with unresolved D. Germline CDR1 SGHTA, CDR2 FQGNSA. V was cut by 4 bases and J by 3 bases, with 12 bases left in between. The CDR3 extends over 14 amino acids. The CDR3, as DNA: TGTGCCAGCAGCTATAGGCCTGTTTACTATGGCTACACCTTC. Its translation is CASSYRPVYYGYTF.

The chain carries TRBV24-1 and TRBJ2-5; D remains ambiguous. CDR3 length: 11 amino acids. V shed 6 bases and J shed 5 bases, with 6 bases lying between them. Germline lookup yields CDR1 KGHDR and CDR2 SFDVKD. The CDR3 DNA sequence: TGTGCCACCAGTAAAGGGGAGACCCAGTACTTC. Translated, it gives CATSKGETQYF.

This chain uses TRBV4-1 with TRBJ2-7; TRBD1 is a possible D gene (6 bases). V lost 4 bases and J lost 2, with 18 bases in between. The CDR3 has 16 amino acids. Germline V gene sequence: CDR1 MGHRA, CDR2 YSYEKL. The CDR3 nucleotides are TGCGCCAGCAGCCCCCCGGGACAAGTTCCGACCTACGAGCAGTACTTC. It codes for CASSPPGQVPTYEQYF.

This clonotype was counted many times. Relative to the germline gene, one junction end is altered; a read error may explain this. V and J are TRBV11-2 and TRBJ2-4; D may be TRBD2 (6 bases). The CDR3 is 12 amino acids. Per germline, CDR1 SGHAT and CDR2 FQNNGV. CDR3 nucleotide sequence: TGTGCCAGCAGCGGGTCGGGACTCAGTTCGCACTTC. It codes for CASSGSGLSSHF.

This clonotype was counted once. A read error may explain this, as a much larger clone is one base away. V gene TRBV9 combines with J gene TRBJ2-3; the match to TRBD2 covers 10 bases. This CDR3 comprises 17 residues. Germline trimming cut 6 bases from V and 0 bases from J; bases unmatched to any gene: 10. The germline V gene has CDR1 SGDLS and CDR2 YYNGEE. The CDR3 DNA reads as TGTGCCAGCACCCGAACGACTAGCGGGTGGAGCACAGATACGCAGTATTTT. This sequence encodes CASTRTTSGWSTDTQYF.

Comments on this clonotype: This sequence may be a read error, since a much larger clone differs from it by one base. This chain joins TRBV5-1 and TRBJ2-6; D not resolved. The CDR3 sequence is 14 residues long. The germline V gene has CDR1 SGHRS and CDR2 YFSETQ. The V end was cut by 0 bases, the J end by 5 bases, with 6 bases between. DNA of the CDR3: TGCGCCAGCAGCTTGGCCGGTTGGGCCAACGTCCTGACTTTC. It yields the protein CASSLAGWANVLTF.

The V and J genes are TRBV7-2 and TRBJ1-1; weak D call: TRBD1 (5 bases). Trimming took 7 bases from V and 0 from J, leaving 15 bases between them. The CDR3 sequence is 15 residues long. The germline gives CDR1 SGHTA, CDR2 FQGNSA. As DNA, the CDR3 is TGTGCCAGCATACCCGCGGGGACCATGAACACTGAAGCTTTCTTT. It translates to CASIPAGTMNTEAFF.

This clonotype has a count of ten or more. DNA for the CDR3: TGCGCCAGCAGCTTGGACCGGGCCCATAATTCACCCCTCCACTTT. Its protein is CASSLDRAHNSPLHF. This rearrangement joins TRBV5-1 to TRBJ1-6; no definite D call. The CDR3 covers 15 residues. With 0 bases removed from V and 5 bases from J, the gap between germline ends came to 9 bases. CDR1 and CDR2 (germline): SGHRS, YFSETQ.

V usage is TRBV20-1 and J usage is TRBJ2-1; the D call may be TRBD1 or TRBD2 (5 bases each). Germline V gives CDR1 DFQATT, CDR2 SNEGSKA (reference sequence). This CDR3 has 11 residues. The germline V and J ends were trimmed by 1 base and 9 bases, with 7 bases remaining between them. CDR3 coding DNA: TGCAGTGCTAGAGGGGGGAGTGAGCAGTTCTTC. Protein sequence: CSARGGSEQFF.

This clonotype was picked up a small number of times. The chain's CDR3 is CASSLSGGAFETQYF. DNA for the CDR3: TGTGCCAGCAGCCTCAGCGGGGGGGCCTTCGAGACCCAGTACTTC. This chain connects TRBV11-2 to TRBJ2-5, with 10 bases lining up with TRBD2. The length of the CDR3 is 15 residues. CDR1 and CDR2 (germline): SGHAT, FQNNGV. Trimming took 5 bases from V and 5 from J; bases not matched to a gene: 8. The whole variable domain, filled in from reference TRBV11-2 and TRBJ2-5, reads EAGVAQSPRYKIIEKRQSVAFWCNPISGHATLYWYQQILGQGPKLLIQFQNNGVVDDSQLPKDRFSAERLKGVDSTLKIQPAKLEDSAVYLCASSLSGGAFETQYFGPGTRLLVL.

This clonotype came up many times. V and J are TRBV12-3 or TRBV12-4 and TRBJ1-1; tentative D call: TRBD1 (5 bases). This CDR3 is built from 14 residues. The V end lost 1 base, the J end lost 1 base, and 7 bases lay between the germline ends. CDR3 region: CASSLDQGNTEAFF. CDR3 DNA sequence: TGTGCCAGCAGTTTAGACCAGGGGAACACTGAAGCTTTCTTT.

This clonotype occurred a few times. This chain joins TRBV7-2 and TRBJ2-6; D might be TRBD1 (6 bases). V was clipped by 4 bases and J by 0 bases, with 16 bases between them. CDR1 is SGHTA, CDR2 FQGNSA, per germline. The CDR3 contains 18 residues. CDR3 DNA sequence: TGTGCCAGCAGCTCCAAAGCCGGGACACTCTCTGGGGCCAACGTCCTGACTTTC. Translating gives CASSSKAGTLSGANVLTF.

The chain employs TRBV4-3 and TRBJ2-1; perhaps TRBD1 as D (6 bases). CDR1 and CDR2 (germline): LGHNA, YSLEER. This CDR3 spans 19 amino acids. V lost 0 bases and J lost 0, with 18 bases in between. In nucleotides, the CDR3 is TGCGCCAGCAGCCAAGATTGGTGGAGAGGGGGTAGCTCCTACAATGAGCAGTTCTTC. As protein: CASSQDWWRGGSSYNEQFF.

V and J are TRBV7-9 and TRBJ1-5; TRBD1 matches 7 bases. Germline-derived CDR1 and CDR2 are SEHNR and FQNEAQ (reference sequence). CDR3 size: 15 residues. Trimming cost V 5 bases and J 5 bases; bases outside gene matches: 9. The CDR3 reads CASSREQGLDQPQHF. Written as DNA, the CDR3 is TGTGCCAGCAGCCGAGAACAGGGGCTGGATCAGCCCCAGCATTTT.

Concerning this clonotype: Compared with germline, one end of the junction differs, possibly owing to a read error. V gene TRBV12-3 or TRBV12-4 combines with J gene TRBJ2-3; D possibly uses TRBD1 or TRBD2 (6 bases each). The CDR3 loop spans 14 amino acids. The CDR3 sequence: CDSSRGESTDTQYF. The CDR3 DNA reads as TGTGACAGCAGTAGGGGGGAAAGCACAGATACGCAGTATTTT.

In regard to this clonotype: An end of the junction does not agree with germline; a read error may underlie this. J is TRBJ1-6 and V is TRBV12-3 or TRBV12-4, with TRBD1 matching over 9 bases. The CDR3 is 16 residues long. CDR3 in DNA: TGTTCCAGCAGTTTAACGACAGGGGGTTATAATTCACCCCTCCACTTT. Translating it yields CSSSLTTGGYNSPLHF.

The rearrangement uses TRBV28 and TRBJ2-3, with unresolved D. In germline, CDR1 is MDHEN, CDR2 SYDVKM. V was trimmed by 9 bases and J by 4 bases, leaving 11 bases between them. This CDR3 has 12 residues. The DNA of the CDR3 is TGTGCCAGTGCGGTCCCGGCAGATACGCAGTATTTT. Amino acid sequence: CASAVPADTQYF.

V is TRBV6-5 and J is TRBJ2-5, with TRBD2 identical over 8 bases. The CDR3 has 16 residues. V was clipped by 3 bases and J by 5 bases; unmatched bases: 11. Germline-derived CDR1 and CDR2 are MNHEY and SVGAGI. CDR3 sequence: CASSYSDAGGGETQYF. The CDR3 DNA reads TGTGCCAGCAGTTATTCCGACGCGGGGGGCGGGGAGACCCAGTACTTC.

This clonotype was seen only a few times. The chain carries TRBV11-2 and TRBJ1-1; 7 nucleotides agree with TRBD1. V lost 5 bases to trimming and J lost 3 bases; unmatched junction nucleotides: 9. In germline, CDR1 is SGHAT, CDR2 FQNNGV. CDR3 length equals 15 residues. The CDR3 DNA sequence: TGTGCCAGCAGCCGTACAGGGGAAGTGGACACTGAAGCTTTCTTT. This gives the protein CASSRTGEVDTEAFF.

This clonotype has more than one count but fewer than ten. The chain uses TRBV5-1 and TRBJ1-1, with D unclear. The ends were cut back, 0 bases at V and 2 bases at J, with 8 bases in the middle. This CDR3 contains 14 residues. Germline V gives CDR1 SGHRS, CDR2 YFSETQ. DNA of the CDR3: TGCGCCAGCAGCTTGGAGCGCATCAACACTGAAGCTTTCTTT. Translated: CASSLERINTEAFF. The entire variable domain, with the rest obtained from reference TRBV5-1 and TRBJ1-1, is as follows: KAGVTQTPRYLIKTRGQQVTLSCSPISGHRSVSWYQQTPGQGLQFLFEYFSETQRNKGNFPGRFSGRQFSNSRSEMNVSTLELGDSALYLCASSLERINTEAFFGQGTRLTVV.